Below are 24 T cell receptor beta chains sequenced from a single sample in a study of T cells in Graves' hyperthyroidism and ophthalmopathy. The CDR3 regions of TCR beta were amplified from RNA transcripts. The HTBI primer set drove a first-round RT-PCR of the TCR CDR3. TCRdb used MiXCR to reprocess the multiplex PCR reads, holding one entry per CDR3 protein. The sample records around 340,000 distinct CDR3 sequences, about a sixth being singletons. Sequencing was done on a sample of blood. The receptors here all came from a woman under 40 with Graves' hyperthyroidism that later progressed to Graves' ophthalmopathy.

This sequence joins TRBV19 and TRBJ2-3; D is perhaps TRBD2 (6 bases). The germline CDR1 and CDR2 sequences are LNHDA and SQIVND (reference sequence). CDR3 size: 14 residues. The V end lost 6 bases, the J end lost 4 bases, and 14 bases lay between the germline ends. The CDR3 nucleotides read TGTGCCAGTAGCGGAGGGTTCTGGGCAGATACGCAGTATTTT. This encodes CASSGGFWADTQYF.

A few counts support this clonotype. V and J are TRBV6-1 and TRBJ1-1; 7 bases fit TRBD1. CDR1 is MNHNS and CDR2 is SASEGT in the germline V gene. V shed 8 bases and J 5 bases; nucleotides not matched to a gene: 8. This CDR3 is 13 amino acids long. CDR3 nucleotide sequence: TGTGCCAGCGGAGGACAGGTCGGAACTGAAGCTTTCTTT. This sequence encodes CASGGQVGTEAFF.

At least ten counts were recorded for this clonotype. V and J are TRBV3-1 and TRBJ2-7; unclear D gene. Trimming pared 2 bases from V and 2 bases from J, leaving 4 bases between. The CDR3 totals 12 residues. The germline V gene encodes CDR1 LGHDT and CDR2 YNNKEL (reference sequence). CDR3 sequence: CASSQLAYEQYF. The DNA for the CDR3 is TGTGCCAGCAGCCAACTCGCCTACGAGCAGTACTTC.

This clonotype was detected a few times. The chain is built from TRBV19 and TRBJ1-5, with D possibly being TRBD1 (5 bases). Trimming took 4 bases from V and 2 from J, leaving 12 bases between them. CDR3 length: 15 amino acids. The germline CDR1 and CDR2 sequences are LNHDA and SQIVND (reference sequence). In DNA, the CDR3 is TGTGCCAGTAGTAACGGGGGAGAAGGCAATCAGCCCCAGCATTTT. This sequence encodes CASSNGGEGNQPQHF. The full variable domain, its missing parts supplied by reference TRBV19 and TRBJ1-5, is DGGITQSPKYLFRKEGQNVTLSCEQNLNHDAMYWYRQDPGQGLRLIYYSQIVNDFQKGDIAEGYSVSREKKESFPLTVTSAQKNPTAFYLCASSNGGEGNQPQHFGDGTRLSIL.

In this sample, this clonotype turned up many times. CDR3 nucleotide sequence: TGTGCCAGCAGAGGGTGGGGTGGTTTGGAGAACACTGAAGCTTTCTTT. As protein: CASRGWGGLENTEAFF. The chain is built from TRBV6-2 or TRBV6-3 and TRBJ1-1, with D unresolved. V dropped 6 bases and J dropped 1 base, with 18 bases sitting between them. Germline CDR1 and CDR2: MNHEY and SVGEGT. CDR3 length: 16 residues.

The sample holds many counts of this clonotype. The chain employs TRBV14 and TRBJ2-3; no clear D. The V and J ends lost 2 bases and 2 bases respectively, with 11 bases between them. CDR3 size: 15 residues. Germline V lookup: CDR1 SGHDN, CDR2 FVKESK. The CDR3 loop reads CASSQLEWYTDTQYF. As DNA, the CDR3 is TGTGCCAGCAGCCAACTTGAGTGGTACACAGATACGCAGTATTTT.

There are a few counts of this clonotype. The V and J genes are TRBV5-4 and TRBJ2-3; D is perhaps TRBD2 (6 bases). V gave up 1 base and J gave up 5 bases, with 14 bases separating them. Looked up from germline, CDR1 is SGHNT and CDR2 is YYREEE (reference sequence). This CDR3 has 15 residues. The CDR3 coding sequence is TGTGCCAGCAGCTTGTATCCGGGAGTTAGAGATACGCAGTATTTT. It codes for CASSLYPGVRDTQYF.

This clonotype has at least ten counts. The J gene is TRBJ2-3, the V gene TRBV29-1, with D possibly being TRBD2 (5 bases). V dropped 0 bases and J dropped 0 bases, with 10 bases sitting between them. Looked up from germline, CDR1 is SQVTM and CDR2 is ANQGSEA. The CDR3 spans 15 residues. The CDR3 sequence is CSVEDPGESTDTQYF. Written as DNA, the CDR3 is TGCAGCGTTGAAGATCCTGGGGAGAGCACAGATACGCAGTATTTT.

Many counts were recorded for this clonotype. The chain couples TRBV29-1 to TRBJ1-2; the D gene is possibly TRBD1 (5 bases). The CDR3 consists of 14 residues. V was pared by 0 bases and J by 5 bases, with 13 bases between. Per germline, CDR1 SQVTM and CDR2 ANQGSEA. CDR3 amino acids: CSVEDLQGAYGYTF. The CDR3 DNA sequence: TGCAGCGTTGAAGATCTTCAAGGGGCGTATGGCTACACCTTC.

At least ten counts were recorded for this clonotype. The chain has TRBV11-1 and TRBJ2-7; tentatively, D is TRBD2 (6 bases). This CDR3 has 13 amino acids. Trimming took off 7 bases at V and 3 bases at J, with 13 bases between the two ends. From germline, CDR1 is SGHAT and CDR2 FQDESV (reference sequence). The CDR3 coding sequence is TGTGCCAGCAACTCCGGGAGCGGCTACGAGCAGTACTTC. Translation: CASNSGSGYEQYF.

The rearrangement uses TRBV19 and TRBJ2-2, with D maybe TRBD2 (5 bases). CDR1 LNHDA and CDR2 SQIVND come from the germline V gene (reference sequence). The CDR3 spans 14 residues. The V end was cut by 5 bases, the J end by 0 bases, with 7 bases between. In nucleotides, the CDR3 is TGTGCCAGTAGTGTGGACTCGAACACCGGGGAGCTGTTTTTT. Amino acid sequence: CASSVDSNTGELFF.

This chain uses TRBV7-2 with TRBJ2-5; D is unclear. Trimming shortened V by 5 bases and J by 1 base, and 14 bases separated the two germline ends. The CDR3 extends over 15 amino acids. The germline CDR1 and CDR2 sequences are SGHTA and FQGNSA. CDR3 protein: CASSPEALGQETQYF. In DNA form, the CDR3 reads TGTGCCAGCAGCCCAGAGGCGCTGGGCCAAGAGACCCAGTACTTC.

This clonotype was picked up many times. The rearrangement links TRBV12-3 or TRBV12-4 to TRBJ2-5; TRBD1 aligns across 11 bases. The ends lost 4 bases at V and 14 bases at J; junction bases unmatched: 6. CDR3 length: 12 residues. As DNA, the CDR3 is TGTGCCAGCAGTTGGGACAGGGGGAAAGTTTACTTC. It is translated as CASSWDRGKVYF.

This sequence joins TRBV29-1 and TRBJ2-3; perhaps D is TRBD1 or TRBD2 (5 bases each). Between the trimmed V and J ends, which lost 4 bases and 7 bases, there was a span of 21 bases. Germline V gives CDR1 SQVTM, CDR2 ANQGSEA. The CDR3 runs 15 residues. CDR3 amino acids: CSVAGQTTRLYTQYF. The CDR3 nucleotides read TGCAGCGTTGCGGGGCAGACAACCCGTCTATATACGCAGTATTTT.

This clonotype was observed at least ten times. The gene calls are TRBV20-1 and TRBJ1-1; no definite D call. Germline loops: CDR1 DFQATT, CDR2 SNEGSKA (reference sequence). V gave up 3 bases and J gave up 2 bases, with 13 bases separating them. The CDR3 has 14 residues. The CDR3 here is CSASIAQKNTEAFF. DNA of the CDR3: TGCAGTGCTAGCATTGCTCAGAAAAACACTGAAGCTTTCTTT.

This chain uses TRBV6-5 with TRBJ2-3; 9 bases agree with TRBD2. The V gene's germline CDR1 is MNHEY and CDR2 SVGAGI. The CDR3 runs 17 residues. V shed 1 base and J 3 bases; nucleotides not matched to a gene: 8. The CDR3 nucleotides are TGTGCCAGCAGTTACTTGGTCCTAGCGGGGACTACAGATACGCAGTATTTT. Protein product: CASSYLVLAGTTDTQYF.

This chain connects TRBV6-1 to TRBJ1-1, with 7 bases identical to TRBD1. Trimming removed 5 bases from V and 4 bases from J; junction bases left unmatched: 4. The germline CDR1 and CDR2 sequences are MNHNS and SASEGT. The CDR3 extends over 13 amino acids. DNA of the CDR3: TGTGCCAGCAGTACGACAGGGACCACTGAAGCTTTCTTT. This translates into CASSTTGTTEAFF.

This clonotype was counted many times. The chain employs TRBV28 and TRBJ2-2, with 8 bases lining up with TRBD2. After removal of 9 bases from V and 5 bases from J, the junction contained 5 bases not matched to a gene. Germline CDR1 is MDHEN and CDR2 is SYDVKM. This CDR3 region has 13 residues. The CDR3 region has the DNA TGTGCCAGTGCGGGAGGTGGAACCGGGGAGCTGTTTTTT. It specifies CASAGGGTGELFF. Based on the CDR3 plus reference TRBV28 and TRBJ2-2, the full variable domain is DVKVTQSSRYLVKRTGEKVFLECVQDMDHENMFWYRQDPGLGLRLIYFSYDVKMKEKGDIPEGYSVSREKKERFSLILESASTNQTSMYLCASAGGGTGELFFGEGSRLTVL.

This chain uses TRBV6-5 with TRBJ2-3; D is uncertain. This CDR3 contains 15 residues. CDR1 and CDR2 (germline): MNHEY, SVGAGI. Trimming took 1 base from V and 0 from J, leaving 8 bases between them. The CDR3 loop is CASSYWQNSTDTQYF. CDR3 nucleotide sequence: TGTGCCAGCAGTTACTGGCAGAATAGCACAGATACGCAGTATTTT.

This clonotype was found many times. V is TRBV6-1 and J is TRBJ1-2; TRBD1 aligns across 8 bases. CDR1 is MNHNS, CDR2 SASEGT, per germline. CDR3 length: 13 residues. The ends lost 8 bases at V and 4 bases at J; junction bases unmatched: 6. This CDR3 reads CASSRQGSYGYTF. CDR3 sequence (DNA): TGTGCCAGCTCCCGACAGGGGTCCTATGGCTACACCTTC.

A word on this clonotype: A much bigger clone sits one base away, suggesting this may be a read error. In this CDR3 the conserved last residue, phenylalanine or tryptophan, is missing, so a read error is likely. V usage is TRBV2 and J usage is TRBJ1-1, with TRBD1 as a possible D gene (6 bases). CDR3 length: 12 residues. In germline, CDR1 is SNHLY, CDR2 FYNNEI. V was pared by 0 bases and J by 11 bases, with 10 bases between. As DNA, the CDR3 is TGTGCCAGCAGTGAAGCAGACAGGAGGGCTTTCCTT. This codes for CASSEADRRAFL.

This clonotype appeared many times. The V gene is TRBV12-3 or TRBV12-4, the J gene TRBJ1-2; 10 nucleotides match TRBD1. The CDR3 consists of 15 residues. J gave up 2 bases and V 4 bases, and 4 bases lay outside the gene matches. CDR3 in amino acids: CASSSRDRGNYGYTF. CDR3 coding DNA: TGTGCCAGCAGTTCCAGGGACAGGGGAAACTATGGCTACACCTTC.

A note on this clonotype: Germline is not matched at one junction end, which may reflect a read error. The gene calls are TRBV5-1 and TRBJ2-5, with TRBD2 as a possible D gene (7 bases). Germline CDR1 is SGHRS and CDR2 is YFSETQ. The CDR3 is 13 amino acids. CDR3 nucleotides: TGCGCCAGCAAAGGGGGGGTGCGAGAGACCAAGTACTTC. This translates into CASKGGVRETKYF.

This clonotype showed up many times. V gene TRBV19 combines with J gene TRBJ1-4; D uncertain. The CDR3 sequence is 22 residues long. From germline, CDR1 is LNHDA and CDR2 SQIVND (reference sequence). V lost 3 bases and J lost 7, with 36 bases in between. The CDR3 sequence is CASSIGGGSAEHSRREVEKLFF. The DNA of the CDR3 is TGTGCCAGTAGTATCGGTGGAGGGAGCGCGGAGCACAGTCGACGGGAGGTTGAAAAACTGTTTTTT.